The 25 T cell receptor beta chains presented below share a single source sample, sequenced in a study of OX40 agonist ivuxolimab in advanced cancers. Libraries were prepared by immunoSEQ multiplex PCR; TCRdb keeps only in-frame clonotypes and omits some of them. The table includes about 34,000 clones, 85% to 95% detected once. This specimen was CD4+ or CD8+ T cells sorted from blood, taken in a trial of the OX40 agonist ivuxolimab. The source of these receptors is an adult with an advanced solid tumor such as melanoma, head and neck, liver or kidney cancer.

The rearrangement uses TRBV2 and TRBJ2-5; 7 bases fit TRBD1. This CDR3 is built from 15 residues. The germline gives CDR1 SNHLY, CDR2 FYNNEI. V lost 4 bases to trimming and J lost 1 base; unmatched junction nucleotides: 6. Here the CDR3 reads CASSGTGQAQETQYF. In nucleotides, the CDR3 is TGTGCCAGCAGTGGGACCGGACAGGCCCAAGAGACCCAGTACTTC.

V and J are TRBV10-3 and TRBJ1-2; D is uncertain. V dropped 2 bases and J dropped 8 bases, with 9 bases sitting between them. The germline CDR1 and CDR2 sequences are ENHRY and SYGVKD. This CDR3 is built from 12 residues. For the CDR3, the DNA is TGTGCCATCAGTGAGCCCGGCGAGGGCTACACCTTC. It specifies CAISEPGEGYTF.

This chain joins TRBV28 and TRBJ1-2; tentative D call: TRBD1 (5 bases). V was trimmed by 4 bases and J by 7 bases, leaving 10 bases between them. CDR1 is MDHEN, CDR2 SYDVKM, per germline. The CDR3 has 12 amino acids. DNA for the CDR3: TGTGCCAGCAGTTCCCCGGGGCTTGGCTACACCTTC. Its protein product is CASSSPGLGYTF.

CDR3 DNA: TGTGCCTGGAGTGTAGATAGGGCCACAGATACGCAGTATTTT. It translates to CAWSVDRATDTQYF. V gene TRBV30 combines with J gene TRBJ2-3; D call uncertain. The ends were cut back, 0 bases at V and 2 bases at J, with 9 bases in the middle. The germline gives CDR1 GTSNPN, CDR2 SVGIG (reference sequence). This CDR3 has 14 amino acids.

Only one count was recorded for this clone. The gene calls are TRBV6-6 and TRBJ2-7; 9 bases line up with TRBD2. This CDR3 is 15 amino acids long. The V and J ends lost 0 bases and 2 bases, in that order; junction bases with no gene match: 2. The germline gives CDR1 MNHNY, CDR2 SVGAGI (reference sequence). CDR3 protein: CASSYSIAGAYEQYF. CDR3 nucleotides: TGTGCCAGCAGTTACTCGATAGCGGGAGCCTACGAGCAGTACTTC.

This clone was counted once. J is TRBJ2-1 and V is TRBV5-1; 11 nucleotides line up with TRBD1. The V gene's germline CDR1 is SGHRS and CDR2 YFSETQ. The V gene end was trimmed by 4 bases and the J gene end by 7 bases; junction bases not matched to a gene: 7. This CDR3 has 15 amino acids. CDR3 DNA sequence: TGCGCCAGCAGCAAGGACAGGGGGCATTTGAATGAGCAGTTCTTC. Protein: CASSKDRGHLNEQFF.

This CDR3 is CASGSRQNTEAFF. CDR3 sequence (DNA): TGTGCTAGTGGTTCGAGACAGAACACTGAAGCTTTCTTT. The rearrangement joins TRBV12-5 to TRBJ1-1; D is undetermined. CDR3 length: 13 residues. V was pared by 4 bases and J by 1 base, with 7 bases between. Germline V gene sequence: CDR1 LGHNT, CDR2 FRNRAP.

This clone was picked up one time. In nucleotides, the CDR3 is TGCAGCGTTGCGGCTTTTAGCTCCTACAATGAGCAGTTCTTC. It encodes CSVAAFSSYNEQFF. The chain links TRBV29-1 to TRBJ2-1; no reliable D call. Looked up from germline, CDR1 is SQVTM and CDR2 is ANQGSEA. This CDR3 spans 14 amino acids. Trimming removed 4 bases at V and 0 bases at J, with 10 bases between.

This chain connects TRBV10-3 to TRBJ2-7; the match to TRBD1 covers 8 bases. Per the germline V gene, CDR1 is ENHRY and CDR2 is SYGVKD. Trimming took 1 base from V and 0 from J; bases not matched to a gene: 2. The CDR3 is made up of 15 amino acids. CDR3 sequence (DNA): TGTGCCATCAGTGAGTTTCAGGGGGCCTCCTACGAGCAGTACTTC. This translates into CAISEFQGASYEQYF.

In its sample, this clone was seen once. The DNA for the CDR3 is TGTGCCATCTCCCGACAGGGGACAACAGATACGCAGTATTTT. Amino acid sequence: CAISRQGTTDTQYF. The chain has TRBV10-3 and TRBJ2-3; TRBD1 agrees at 8 bases. This CDR3 has 14 amino acids. CDR1 ENHRY and CDR2 SYGVKD come from the germline V gene. V dropped 8 bases and J dropped 3; count of bases not matched to a gene: 7.

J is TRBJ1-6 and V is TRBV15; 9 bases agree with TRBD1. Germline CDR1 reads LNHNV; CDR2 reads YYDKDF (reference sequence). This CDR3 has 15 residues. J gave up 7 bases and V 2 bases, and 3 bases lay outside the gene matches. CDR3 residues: CATSRTGTGNSPLHF. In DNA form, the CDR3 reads TGTGCCACCAGCAGAACCGGGACAGGGAATTCACCCCTCCACTTT. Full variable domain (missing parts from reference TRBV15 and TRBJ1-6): DAMVIQNPRYQVTQFGKPVTLSCSQTLNHNVMYWYQQKSSQAPKLLFHYYDKDFNNEADTPDNFQSRRPNTSFCFLDIRSPGLGDTAMYLCATSRTGTGNSPLHFGNGTRLTVT.

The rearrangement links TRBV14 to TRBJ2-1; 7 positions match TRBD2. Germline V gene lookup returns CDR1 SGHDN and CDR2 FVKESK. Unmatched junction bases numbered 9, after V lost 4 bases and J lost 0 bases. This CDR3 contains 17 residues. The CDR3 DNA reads TGTGCCAGCAGCCCCAGAAGCGGGGACGTCTCCTACAATGAGCAGTTCTTC. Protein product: CASSPRSGDVSYNEQFF.

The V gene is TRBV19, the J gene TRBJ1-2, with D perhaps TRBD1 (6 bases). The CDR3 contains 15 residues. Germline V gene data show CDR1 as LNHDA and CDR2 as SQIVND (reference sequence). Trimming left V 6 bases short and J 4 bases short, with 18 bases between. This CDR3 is CASSPPGQSFYGYTF. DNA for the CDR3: TGTGCCAGTAGCCCTCCCGGACAGTCCTTCTATGGCTACACCTTC.

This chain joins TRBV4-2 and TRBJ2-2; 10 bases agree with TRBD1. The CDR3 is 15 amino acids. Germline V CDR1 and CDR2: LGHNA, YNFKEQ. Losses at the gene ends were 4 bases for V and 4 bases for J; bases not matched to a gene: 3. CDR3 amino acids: CASSRTGGATGELFF. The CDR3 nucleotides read TGTGCCAGCAGCCGGACAGGGGGGGCCACCGGGGAGCTGTTTTTT.

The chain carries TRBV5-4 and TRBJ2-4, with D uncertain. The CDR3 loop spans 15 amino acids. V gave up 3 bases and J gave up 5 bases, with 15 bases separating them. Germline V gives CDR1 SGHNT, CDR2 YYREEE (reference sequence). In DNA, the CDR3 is TGTGCCAGCAGCTCGGACCTCTACTCACAAAACATTCAGTACTTC. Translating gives CASSSDLYSQNIQYF.

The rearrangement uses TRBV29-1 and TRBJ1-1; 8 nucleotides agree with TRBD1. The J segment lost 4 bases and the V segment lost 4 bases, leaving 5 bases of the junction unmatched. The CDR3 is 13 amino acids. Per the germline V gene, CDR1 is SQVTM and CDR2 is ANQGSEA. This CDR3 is CSVVTGVGTEAFF. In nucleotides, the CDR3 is TGCAGCGTTGTGACAGGGGTTGGCACTGAAGCTTTCTTT.

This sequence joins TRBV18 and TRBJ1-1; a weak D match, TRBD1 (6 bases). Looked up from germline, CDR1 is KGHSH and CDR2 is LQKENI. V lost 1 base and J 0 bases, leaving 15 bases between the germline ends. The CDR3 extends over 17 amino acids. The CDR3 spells CASSPRVQGEMNTEAFF. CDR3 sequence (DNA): TGTGCCAGCTCACCACGCGTACAGGGAGAGATGAACACTGAAGCTTTCTTT. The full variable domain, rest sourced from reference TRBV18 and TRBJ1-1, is NAGVMQNPRHLVRRRGQEARLRCSPMKGHSHVYWYRQLPEEGLKFMVYLQKENIIDESGMPKERFSAEFPKEGPSILRIQQVVRGDSAAYFCASSPRVQGEMNTEAFFGQGTRLTVV.

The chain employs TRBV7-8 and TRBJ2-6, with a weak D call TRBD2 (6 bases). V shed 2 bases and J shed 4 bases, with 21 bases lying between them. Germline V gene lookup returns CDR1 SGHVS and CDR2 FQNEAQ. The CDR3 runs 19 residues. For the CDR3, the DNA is TGTGCCAGCAGCTTAATTCGGACGGAGGGGATGAGCGGGGCCAACGTCCTGACTTTC. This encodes CASSLIRTEGMSGANVLTF.

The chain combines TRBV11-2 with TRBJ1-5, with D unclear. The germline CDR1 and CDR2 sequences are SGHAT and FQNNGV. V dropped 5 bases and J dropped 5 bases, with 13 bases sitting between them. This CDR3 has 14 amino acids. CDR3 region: CASSVRPGHQPQHF. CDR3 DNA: TGTGCCAGCAGCGTTAGACCCGGACATCAGCCCCAGCATTTT.

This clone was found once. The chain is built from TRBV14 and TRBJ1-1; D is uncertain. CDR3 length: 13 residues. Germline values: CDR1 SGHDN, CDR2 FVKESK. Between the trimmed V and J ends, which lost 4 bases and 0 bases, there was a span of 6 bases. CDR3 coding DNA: TGTGCCAGCAGCCTTAATATGAACACTGAAGCTTTCTTT. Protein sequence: CASSLNMNTEAFF.

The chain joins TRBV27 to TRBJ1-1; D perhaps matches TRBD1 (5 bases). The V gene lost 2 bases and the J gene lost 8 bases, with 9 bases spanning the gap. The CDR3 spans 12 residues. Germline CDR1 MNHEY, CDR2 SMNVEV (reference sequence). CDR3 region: CASSLMEGEAFF. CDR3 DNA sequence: TGTGCCAGCAGTTTAATGGAGGGGGAAGCTTTCTTT.

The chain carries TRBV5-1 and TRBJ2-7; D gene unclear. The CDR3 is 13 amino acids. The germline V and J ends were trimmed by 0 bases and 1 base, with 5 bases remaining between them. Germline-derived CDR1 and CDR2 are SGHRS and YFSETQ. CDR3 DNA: TGCGCCAGCAGCTTGGATTGGTCCTACGAGCAGTACTTC. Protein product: CASSLDWSYEQYF.

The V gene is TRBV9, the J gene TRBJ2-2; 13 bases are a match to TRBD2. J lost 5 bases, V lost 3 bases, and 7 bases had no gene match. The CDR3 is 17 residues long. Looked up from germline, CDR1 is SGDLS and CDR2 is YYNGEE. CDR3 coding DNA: TGTGCCAGCAGCGGGAGGACTAGCGGGGGCTATACCGGGGAGCTGTTTTTT. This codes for CASSGRTSGGYTGELFF.

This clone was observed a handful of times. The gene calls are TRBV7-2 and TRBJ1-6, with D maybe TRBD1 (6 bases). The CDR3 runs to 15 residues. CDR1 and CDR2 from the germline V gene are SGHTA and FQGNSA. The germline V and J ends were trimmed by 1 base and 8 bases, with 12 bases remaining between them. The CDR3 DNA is TGTGCCAGCAGCTTAGTCCGGGACATCCATTCACCCCTCCACTTT. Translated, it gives CASSLVRDIHSPLHF.

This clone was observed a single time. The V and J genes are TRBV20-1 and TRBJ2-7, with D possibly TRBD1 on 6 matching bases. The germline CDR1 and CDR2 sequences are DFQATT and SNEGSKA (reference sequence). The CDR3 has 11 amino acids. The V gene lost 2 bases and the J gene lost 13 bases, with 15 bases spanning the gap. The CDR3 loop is CSARHQQGIYF. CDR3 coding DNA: TGCAGTGCTAGACACCAACAGGGCATCTACTTC.